The TCR beta chain described here comes from a study of blood T cell repertoires in COVID-19. Turning to the study itself: COVID-19 samples from acute and convalescent phases originated in the United States, Italy and Spain. T cells, B-cell-depleted T cells, or PBMCs supplied cDNA or gDNA.

Per the original data handling: For nucleated cells, counts were estimated from reference gene primer amplification. Assay: immunoSEQ multiplex PCR; the TCRdb copy retains only in-frame clones and omits some. V and J calls and clone size are those listed in that table; D and trimming were worked out from the DNA. The table lists about 230,000 clones, over 65% of them singletons, with 2.6% in the top ten. V lost 5 bases to trimming and J lost 9 bases; unmatched junction nucleotides: 13. The CDR3 length is 16 residues. The germline gives CDR1 SGHTA, CDR2 FQGNSA. The receptor's source is a woman aged 70-85 years with active or convalescent COVID-19. The chain couples TRBV7-2 to TRBJ2-1; 10 bases are shared with TRBD2. Material for sequencing was peripheral blood. The CDR3 DNA reads TGTGCCAGCAGCCCTATTAGGGCAGCGGGAGGGCGTGAGCAGTTCTTC. This encodes CASSPIRAAGGREQFF. The full variable domain, its missing parts supplied by reference TRBV7-2 and TRBJ2-1, is GAGVSQSPSNKVTEKGKDVELRCDPISGHTALYWYRQSLGQGLEFLIYFQGNSAPDKSGLPSDRFSAERTGGSVSTLTIQRTQQEDSAVYLCASSPIRAAGGREQFFGPGTRLTVL.